The sequence of this TCR beta chain was determined in a study of blood T cell repertoires in COVID-19 (TCRdb year 2020). In terms of the full investigation: Samples covering the acute and convalescent phases of COVID-19 were provided by collaborators in the United States, Italy and Spain. The prospective study material was composed of cDNA or gDNA derived from T cells, B-cell-depleted T cells, or PBMCs. The dataset comprised deeply sampled blood TCRbeta repertoires from subjects exposed to, actively infected with, or recovered from COVID-19. The repertoires were released in a freely available public database intended as a resource for research on the immune response to SARS-CoV-2. Samples came from the ongoing ImmuneRACE study (first 160 participants) plus 1,254 subjects from 6 global collaborators. A de-identified subject ID, COVID-19 status, age in years and sex were almost always included in the sample metadata. HLA class I and class II types, where available, came from metadata supplied by the sample provider rather than from assay-based typing. Beyond this particular receptor, the publication reports: Clinical and demographic metadata were provided uncurated, with the amount varying by source and participant.

Turning to this clone: The antigen it recognizes is unknown. Base-call qualities are not available, and no considerably larger clone is one nucleotide away.

TCRbeta CDR3 regions were amplified from genomic DNA by means of the immunoSEQ Assay, a bias-controlled multiplex PCR. The authors processed their data as follows. Within the assay, amplification of reference gene primers was used to estimate how many nucleated cells each sample contained. To quantify the absolute abundance of each unique TCRbeta CDR3 rearrangement, sequence reads were collapsed and filtered. For each sample, productive Simpson clonality was calculated by taking the square root of Simpson's diversity index across productive rearrangements. TCRdb holds this immuneACCESS table with in-frame rearrangements only. Some clones are missing; in checked studies, unresolved V genes explain under half, and the rest has no known cause. V, J and clone size are taken as reported in that table, and D and trimming were inferred from the DNA itself. The sample includes 190,000 or so clones, with around 81% observed a single time. The ten largest clones capture about 0.91% of the sample.

V drops 6 bases and J drops 0 bases, leaving 12 bases in between. Taken from the germline V gene (reference sequence), the CDR1 and CDR2 loops are MNHEY and SMNVEV. Spanning cysteine to phenylalanine, the CDR3 consists of 15 amino acids. Just the 45-base CDR3 DNA is kept, in frame starting at base 1. One collaborating source in Seattle enrolled patients while the patients were actively infected and followed the patients over time throughout the course of disease. Collaborating institutions collected whole blood in K2EDTA tubes following their own protocols. For TCRbeta analysis, collaborators shipped samples as frozen whole blood, isolated PBMCs, or DNA extracted from either of those sample types.

Sequences were obtained from peripheral blood. The V and J segments used are TRBV27 and TRBJ1-3, with the D gene not clear enough to name. The sequence derives from a man in his sixties with COVID-19, enrolled during active disease. The CDR3 amino acid sequence is: CASRSGRSSGNTIYF. In nucleotide form, the sequence is TGTGCCAGCAGGTCTGGGCGTTCCTCTGGAAACACCATATATTTT.